Each of the 28 T cell receptor beta chains below was sequenced from the same sample in a study of response to subunit inactivated influenza vaccine. Each CDR3 protein gets one entry after TCRdb re-called the RT-PCR reads with MiXCR. The sample holds about 620,000 distinct CDR3 sequences, approximately 11% seen once. These records were also assigned to another study, of T cells expressing NK-cell markers. That publication notes: Beta-chain TCR cDNA was generated via 5'RACE template switching with UMIs.

The input for sequencing was PBMCs from blood, taken on the day of vaccination. These receptors originate from a man in his forties or fifties who received an inactivated influenza vaccine.

This clonotype was found many times. The CDR3 loop is CASRRQGLNTEAFF. The CDR3 DNA sequence: TGTGCCAGTAGGCGACAGGGACTGAACACTGAAGCTTTCTTT. V and J are TRBV19 and TRBJ1-1; 7 bases map to TRBD1. The V and J ends lost 6 bases and 0 bases, in that order; junction bases with no gene match: 4. Germline V gives CDR1 LNHDA, CDR2 SQIVND (reference sequence). CDR3 length: 14 amino acids.

The V call is TRBV12-3 or TRBV12-4, the J call TRBJ2-3; D possibly uses TRBD1 or TRBD2 (5 bases each). Trimming removed 3 bases at V and 5 bases at J, with 12 bases between. This CDR3 region has 14 residues. The CDR3: CASSLQGEGDTQYF. The CDR3 bases are TGTGCCAGCAGTTTGCAGGGTGAGGGAGATACGCAGTATTTT.

The chain recombines TRBV4-1 with TRBJ2-1; D may be TRBD1 or TRBD2 (5 bases each). The CDR3 is made up of 16 amino acids. Germline V gene lookup returns CDR1 MGHRA and CDR2 YSYEKL. V was clipped by 0 bases and J by 3 bases, with 12 bases between them. This chain's CDR3 is CASSQEGRAGYNEQFF. The CDR3, as DNA: TGCGCCAGCAGCCAAGAGGGGCGGGCGGGCTACAATGAGCAGTTCTTC.

The gene calls are TRBV12-3 or TRBV12-4 and TRBJ1-6; 8 positions agree with TRBD1. The CDR3 has 14 residues. The ends lost 5 bases at V and 9 bases at J; junction bases unmatched: 6. The CDR3 region is CASSGGQGTSPLHF. The CDR3 DNA reads TGTGCCAGCAGTGGAGGACAGGGAACTTCACCCCTCCACTTT.

The chain has TRBV9 and TRBJ2-2; TRBD1 or TRBD2 may be the D gene (5 bases each). CDR3 length equals 14 residues. The germline V and J ends were trimmed by 2 bases and 7 bases, with 12 bases remaining between them. The germline V gene has CDR1 SGDLS and CDR2 YYNGEE. CDR3 nucleotide sequence: TGTGCCAGCAGCGTTTTTCTGAGGGGCGGGGAGCTGTTTTTT. This encodes CASSVFLRGGELFF.

This clonotype turned up a few times. The J gene is TRBJ2-1, the V gene TRBV5-1; TRBD2 might be the D (5 bases). Germline values: CDR1 SGHRS, CDR2 YFSETQ. The CDR3 covers 13 residues. V dropped 4 bases and J dropped 7 bases, with 12 bases sitting between them. The CDR3 nucleotides read TGCGCCAGCAGCCCGGGGAATAAGAATGAGCAGTTCTTC. Translated, it gives CASSPGNKNEQFF. The whole variable domain, remainder taken from reference TRBV5-1 and TRBJ2-1, is KAGVTQTPRYLIKTRGQQVTLSCSPISGHRSVSWYQQTPGQGLQFLFEYFSETQRNKGNFPGRFSGRQFSNSRSEMNVSTLELGDSALYLCASSPGNKNEQFFGPGTRLTVL.

This clonotype was detected a few times. The gene calls are TRBV6-5 and TRBJ2-1; TRBD1 aligns across 7 bases. The V and J ends lost 0 bases and 5 bases, in that order; junction bases with no gene match: 7. CDR1 is MNHEY, CDR2 SVGAGI, per germline. This CDR3 has 16 amino acids. The CDR3, as DNA: TGTGCCAGCAGTTACTCGCGGTCAGGGGGTGACAATGAGCAGTTCTTC. Translating it yields CASSYSRSGGDNEQFF.

There are a few counts of this clonotype. The chain has TRBV11-2 and TRBJ2-7, with 9 bases fitting TRBD1. Losses at the gene ends were 4 bases for V and 3 bases for J; bases not matched to a gene: 10. The CDR3 has 16 residues. Germline V gene sequence: CDR1 SGHAT, CDR2 FQNNGV. The DNA for the CDR3 is TGTGCCAGCAGCTCTTATCGGGACAGGGTGTTCTACGAGCAGTACTTC. Translated, it gives CASSSYRDRVFYEQYF.

This clonotype occurred a few times. This sequence joins TRBV12-3 or TRBV12-4 and TRBJ2-1; no clear D gene. The CDR3 extends over 15 amino acids. Trimming pared 6 bases from V and 7 bases from J, leaving 19 bases between. CDR3 in amino acids: CASSLGSSPHNEQFF. The CDR3 bases are TGTGCCAGCAGCCTGGGGTCCTCCCCCCATAATGAGCAGTTCTTC.

The rearrangement links TRBV5-1 to TRBJ2-7, with TRBD1 as a possible D gene (6 bases). Germline CDR1 SGHRS, CDR2 YFSETQ. This CDR3 contains 14 residues. Trimming pared 3 bases from V and 3 bases from J, leaving 13 bases between. CDR3 region: CASSSATGSYEQYF. CDR3 coding DNA: TGCGCCAGCAGCTCCGCGACAGGAAGCTACGAGCAGTACTTC.

This clonotype turned up a few times. The V and J genes are TRBV5-1 and TRBJ2-4; no firm D call. The CDR3 is 12 residues long. Trimming removed 0 bases from V and 11 bases from J, with 9 bases in between. Germline V gives CDR1 SGHRS, CDR2 YFSETQ. CDR3 coding DNA: TGCGCCAGCAGCTTGGACAGAAATCTTCAGTACTTC. Translated, it gives CASSLDRNLQYF.

This clonotype occurred many times. The rearrangement joins TRBV2 to TRBJ2-1; D remains unclear. The CDR3 spans 14 residues. Germline CDR1 reads SNHLY; CDR2 reads FYNNEI. The V end was cut by 1 base, the J end by 4 bases, with 8 bases between. For the CDR3, the DNA is TGTGCCAGCAGTGAAGGCCAGACGTACAATGAGCAGTTCTTC. Translation: CASSEGQTYNEQFF.

The V and J genes are TRBV7-9 and TRBJ2-5; D is unclear. CDR1 and CDR2 from the germline V gene are SEHNR and FQNEAQ (reference sequence). The CDR3 sequence is 13 residues long. V was clipped by 1 base and J by 3 bases, with 6 bases between them. CDR3 amino acids: CASSLGWEETQYF. CDR3 bases: TGTGCCAGCAGCTTAGGGTGGGAAGAGACCCAGTACTTC.

This clonotype was recorded a few times. This sequence joins TRBV6-2 or TRBV6-3 and TRBJ2-7, with TRBD1 matching 9 bases. With 7 bases clipped from V and 5 bases from J, the junction kept 9 bases outside the gene matches. CDR1 and CDR2 (germline): MNHEY, SVGEGT. This CDR3 is built from 14 residues. This CDR3 is CASKPQGADHEQYF. The CDR3 DNA follows: TGTGCCAGCAAGCCACAGGGGGCTGACCACGAGCAGTACTTC.

This clonotype was observed a handful of times. V and J are TRBV5-1 and TRBJ2-6; tentatively, D is TRBD1 (5 bases). CDR1 is SGHRS, CDR2 YFSETQ, per germline. This CDR3 comprises 17 residues. V was clipped by 2 bases and J by 0 bases, with 12 bases between them. The CDR3: CASSFPLQDSGANVLTF. The CDR3 nucleotides are TGCGCCAGCAGCTTCCCTCTACAGGACTCTGGGGCCAACGTCCTGACTTTC.

Remarks on this clonotype: One junction end disagrees with the germline gene, perhaps due to a read error. The V gene is TRBV7-7, the J gene TRBJ2-3; D remains unclear. Germline V gene data show CDR1 as SSHAT and CDR2 as FNYEAQ (reference sequence). The CDR3 is made up of 13 amino acids. This CDR3 is CASKEMGTDTQYF. CDR3 coding DNA: TGTGCTAGCAAGGAGATGGGTACAGATACGCAGTATTTT.

The sample holds many counts of this clonotype. V usage is TRBV4-2 and J usage is TRBJ2-1; D gene ambiguous. The CDR3 runs to 14 residues. Per the germline V gene, CDR1 is LGHNA and CDR2 is YNFKEQ. V was shortened by 0 bases and J by 9 bases, with 12 bases between the two germline ends. The CDR3 region has the DNA TGTGCCAGCAGCCAAGAGATTCTATATGGTGAGCAGTTCTTC. As protein: CASSQEILYGEQFF.

This clonotype was detected many times. The J gene is TRBJ2-3, the V gene TRBV9; possible D gene TRBD2, 5 bases. Trimming took 0 bases from V and 0 from J, leaving 8 bases between them. The CDR3 has 15 residues. Germline CDR1 reads SGDLS; CDR2 reads YYNGEE. CDR3 DNA: TGTGCCAGCAGCGTAGAAGCGGTTAGCACAGATACGCAGTATTTT. It encodes CASSVEAVSTDTQYF.

The chain carries TRBV10-3 and TRBJ2-5; unclear D gene. With 0 bases removed from V and 5 bases from J, the gap between germline ends came to 16 bases. CDR1 ENHRY and CDR2 SYGVKD come from the germline V gene. The CDR3 runs 16 residues. CDR3 nucleotide sequence: TGTGCCATCAGTGAGTCCCTTTTTTCGCGGCTGGAGACCCAGTACTTC. Translation: CAISESLFSRLETQYF.

In its sample, this clonotype was seen a few times. The J gene is TRBJ2-7, the V gene TRBV7-8, with D unresolved. CDR3 length: 14 amino acids. Germline V gene lookup returns CDR1 SGHVS and CDR2 FQNEAQ. V lost 2 bases and J 12 bases, leaving 20 bases between the germline ends. In nucleotides, the CDR3 is TGTGCCAGCAGCTTATCGGGTCAAACTCCCAGGTGGTACTTC. Its protein product is CASSLSGQTPRWYF.

This clonotype was counted at least ten times. The rearrangement uses TRBV6-2 or TRBV6-3 and TRBJ2-3; D might be TRBD2 (6 bases). Trimming shortened V by 7 bases and J by 0 bases, and 11 bases separated the two germline ends. Germline CDR1 and CDR2: MNHEY and SVGEGT. The CDR3 loop spans 14 amino acids. The CDR3 DNA sequence: TGTGCCAGCACCGACGGGGGTAGCACAGATACGCAGTATTTT. Protein product: CASTDGGSTDTQYF.

This chain connects TRBV6-5 to TRBJ2-7; 10 nucleotides agree with TRBD1. The CDR3 runs 16 residues. J gave up 5 bases and V 3 bases, and 10 bases lay outside the gene matches. Germline V gene data show CDR1 as MNHEY and CDR2 as SVGAGI. The CDR3 here is CASSYYGTGVVNEQYF. The CDR3 DNA reads as TGTGCCAGCAGTTATTACGGGACAGGGGTCGTCAACGAGCAGTACTTC.

This clonotype was counted ten times or more. The chain couples TRBV12-3 or TRBV12-4 to TRBJ2-1; D may be TRBD1 (6 bases). The CDR3 sequence is 15 residues long. V lost 6 bases and J 5 bases, leaving 17 bases between the germline ends. The CDR3 DNA reads as TGTGCCAGCAGCTACTCGACAGGAATCAACAATGAGCAGTTCTTC. Translating it yields CASSYSTGINNEQFF.

A few counts support this clonotype. The J gene is TRBJ2-7, the V gene TRBV6-1, with 9 bases identical to TRBD1. V lost 6 bases and J lost 3; bases outside the gene matches: 12. Germline CDR1 and CDR2: MNHNS and SASEGT. The CDR3 runs 16 residues. The CDR3 protein is CASSRTRDRVYYEQYF. The CDR3 DNA is TGTGCCAGCAGCCGAACCCGGGACAGGGTTTACTACGAGCAGTACTTC.

V and J are TRBV15 and TRBJ2-1; TRBD2 aligns across 10 bases. J was trimmed by 7 bases and V by 0 bases; bases with no gene match: 6. This CDR3 is built from 16 residues. CDR1 and CDR2 (germline): LNHNV, YYDKDF (reference sequence). Here the CDR3 reads CATSRERAGGGNEQFF. The CDR3 DNA reads TGTGCCACCAGCAGAGAGAGAGCGGGGGGGGGTAATGAGCAGTTCTTC.

This clonotype appeared a few times. DNA of the CDR3: TGTGCCATCAGGGGGACTGGCGAGCAGTACTTC. As protein: CAIRGTGEQYF. This chain links TRBV10-3 with TRBJ2-7, with a tentative D call TRBD2 (6 bases). The CDR3 extends over 11 amino acids. Trimming removed 6 bases at V and 6 bases at J, with 9 bases between. Germline V lookup: CDR1 ENHRY, CDR2 SYGVKD.

This clonotype was recorded a few times. The chain links TRBV14 to TRBJ1-2; D is uncertain. The CDR3 is 15 amino acids. The germline V gene encodes CDR1 SGHDN and CDR2 FVKESK. Trimming removed 1 base from V and 3 bases from J, with 12 bases in between. CDR3 in amino acids: CASSQGTGMHYGYTF. DNA of the CDR3: TGTGCCAGCAGCCAAGGAACGGGAATGCACTATGGCTACACCTTC.

V gene TRBV4-1 combines with J gene TRBJ2-1; TRBD2 agrees at 12 bases. Per germline, CDR1 MGHRA and CDR2 YSYEKL. This CDR3 has 18 amino acids. The V segment lost 1 base and the J segment 7 bases; nucleotides outside the gene matches: 11. The CDR3 DNA is TGCGCCAGCAGCCAAGGGGCTAGCGGGAGGGCAATGGGAAATGAGCAGTTCTTC. Protein product: CASSQGASGRAMGNEQFF.